This record concerns one T cell receptor beta chain sequence. Its antigen is as yet unknown. This sample stems from a study of spatial heterogeneity in lung cancer. General observations from the study: The number of expanded tumor alpha and beta chains correlated with mutation number.

TCRdb fed the 5' RACE reads into MiXCR, producing one record per CDR3 protein. This table has 100,000 to 110,000 distinct CDR3 sequences, around 4.3% appearing once. Time point reported: sample taken at primary tumor resection. Germline-derived CDR1 and CDR2 are SNHLY and FYNNEI. Trimming removed 0 bases at V and 6 bases at J, with 24 bases between. The CDR3 consists of 19 residues. The material sequenced was lung tumor tissue, taken at surgery. This receptor was obtained from a male donor with early-stage non-small cell lung cancer. The V gene is TRBV2, the J gene TRBJ2-1; D perhaps matches TRBD2 (6 bases). The CDR3 here is CASSEAPPWPPARGNEQFF. In DNA, the CDR3 is TGTGCCAGCAGTGAAGCCCCCCCTTGGCCCCCAGCGCGGGGCAATGAGCAGTTCTTC.